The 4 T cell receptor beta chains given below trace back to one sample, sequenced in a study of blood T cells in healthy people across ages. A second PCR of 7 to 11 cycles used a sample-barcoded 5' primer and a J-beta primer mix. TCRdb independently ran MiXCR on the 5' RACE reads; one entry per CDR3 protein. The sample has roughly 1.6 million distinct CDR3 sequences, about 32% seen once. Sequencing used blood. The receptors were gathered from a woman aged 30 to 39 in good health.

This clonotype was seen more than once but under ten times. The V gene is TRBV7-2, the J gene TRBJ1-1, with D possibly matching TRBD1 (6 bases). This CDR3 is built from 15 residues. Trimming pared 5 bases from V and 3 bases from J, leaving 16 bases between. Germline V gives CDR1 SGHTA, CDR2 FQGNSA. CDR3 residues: CASSPRRGAYTEAFF. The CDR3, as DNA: TGTGCCAGCAGCCCCCGCCGGGGGGCTTACACTGAAGCTTTCTTT.

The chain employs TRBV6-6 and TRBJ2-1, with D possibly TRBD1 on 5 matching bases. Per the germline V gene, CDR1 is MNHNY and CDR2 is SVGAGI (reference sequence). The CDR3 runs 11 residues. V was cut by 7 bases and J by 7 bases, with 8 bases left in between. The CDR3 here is CASKNRNEQFF. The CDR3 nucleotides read TGTGCCAGCAAAAACAGGAATGAGCAGTTCTTC.

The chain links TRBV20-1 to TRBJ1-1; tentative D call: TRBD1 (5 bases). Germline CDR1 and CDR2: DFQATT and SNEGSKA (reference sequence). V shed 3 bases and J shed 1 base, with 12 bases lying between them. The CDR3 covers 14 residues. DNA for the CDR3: TGCAGTGCTAGCCGGGGGGTCAAGAACACTGAAGCTTTCTTT. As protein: CSASRGVKNTEAFF.

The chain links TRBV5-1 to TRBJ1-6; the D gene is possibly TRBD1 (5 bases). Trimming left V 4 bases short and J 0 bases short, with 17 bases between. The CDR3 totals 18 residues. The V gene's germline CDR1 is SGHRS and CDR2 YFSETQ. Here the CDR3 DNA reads TGCGCCAGCAGCCTGGGGACTCCCCAAAGCTCCTATAATTCACCCCTCCACTTT. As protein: CASSLGTPQSSYNSPLHF.